The rows below give T cell receptor beta chains drawn from one sample of a study of blood T cell repertoires in COVID-19. Sequencing used immunoSEQ multiplex PCR; TCRdb keeps in-frame clones, though not all of them. The table has about 140,000 clones, approximately 90% seen once. The sample taken for sequencing was peripheral blood. These TCRs come from a human donor in a cohort sampled during active COVID-19. CDR3s include the opening cysteine and the closing phenylalanine or tryptophan. The size field is filled for only some rows; it gives once, few, many or a size class.

v_call clone_size cdr3_aa
TRBV5-5 NA CASSLVPGQGSGYEQYF
TRBV28 NA CASSLGGNTEAFF
TRBV19 NA CVPRARGTEAFF
TRBV28 NA CASGGYPPAYEQYF
TRBV19 NA CASAMGGDLYEQYF
TRBV11-2 NA CASSFDSTGANVLTF
TRBV14 few CASSRQGWNTEAFF
TRBV30 NA CAWSVLRGANTEAFF
TRBV28 NA CASSNQRSNEKLFF
TRBV11-3 NA CASSYYPEEETQYF
TRBV6-2/TRBV6-3 NA CASSHRGDYGYTF
TRBV4-3 NA CASSQDGGAMDTQYF
TRBV13 NA CASSTWTGNTEAFF
TRBV5-1 once CASSLEAGLAGSYEQYF
TRBV7-9 NA CASSLEKGQGKYGYTF
TRBV7-9 NA CASSLSRSSSGNTIYF
TRBV5-1 NA CASSLEGLNQETQYF
TRBV15 NA CATSRVGSGLHEQYF
TRBV18 NA CASSTSGTSGYEQYF
TRBV27 NA CASSWGRGQPQHF
TRBV5-4 few CASSVEGAFDTQYF
TRBV5-1 once CASSLNPQGTNEKLFF
TRBV14 NA CASSQASPGETAYEQYF
TRBV11-3 NA CASSDTGVSSYEQYF
TRBV28 NA CASSSGQFYSGNTIYF
TRBV18 NA CASSPRSSGTVRDEQFF
TRBV5-1 NA CASSLSGGTNEKLFF
TRBV15 few CATSDTGSEQYF
TRBV19 NA CATSGLAGDQETQYF
TRBV24-1 NA CATEGEAGRGYTF
TRBV18 NA CASSPADSEQYF
TRBV5-1 NA CASSLEGLAGDIQYF
TRBV10-3 NA CAISLTENTEAFF
TRBV12-3/TRBV12-4 NA CASSPGLEAFF
TRBV28 NA CASSPDPGHGDQPQHF
TRBV6-2/TRBV6-3 once CASSYAPEVSPGYEQYF
TRBV9 NA CASSVEGGGAASYNEQFF
TRBV9 once CASSVSGQETQYF
TRBV2 NA CASSDGTGGSEKLFF
TRBV3-1/TRBV3-2 NA CASSQDLLWRGGNYNEQFF
TRBV19 NA CASAQGTYNEKLFF
TRBV4-2 NA CASSQAGGSDTQYF
TRBV5-5 NA CASSLDRLVTEAFF
TRBV30 NA CAWRKGTRVNNEQFF
TRBV28 NA CASSLGTSGQYEQYF
TRBV19 NA CASSSGTGVSYEQYF
TRBV5-5 NA CASSLGSFVANDGYTF
TRBV19 few CASSILAGYDYEQYF
TRBV5-4 NA CASSFDRAFEAFF